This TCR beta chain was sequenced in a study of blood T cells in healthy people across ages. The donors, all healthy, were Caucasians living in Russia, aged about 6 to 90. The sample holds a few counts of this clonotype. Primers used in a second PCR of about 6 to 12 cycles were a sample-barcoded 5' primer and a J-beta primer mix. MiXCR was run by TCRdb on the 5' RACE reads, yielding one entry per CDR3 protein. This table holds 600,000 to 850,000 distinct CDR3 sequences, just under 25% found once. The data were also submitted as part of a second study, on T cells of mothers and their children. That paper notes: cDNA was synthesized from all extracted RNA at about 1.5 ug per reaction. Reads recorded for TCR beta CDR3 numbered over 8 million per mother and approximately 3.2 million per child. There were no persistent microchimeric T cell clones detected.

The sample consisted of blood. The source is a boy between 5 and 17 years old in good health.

CDR3 in DNA: TGTGCCAGCAGCTTAGTTGGCCTTACCTCGGAAGAGACCCAGTACTTC. Its translation is CASSLVGLTSEETQYF. This chain connects TRBV7-2 to TRBJ2-5; D is unresolved. This CDR3 comprises 16 residues. Trimming took off 1 base at V and 3 bases at J, with 15 bases between the two ends. The germline CDR1 and CDR2 sequences are SGHTA and FQGNSA.